This is a list of T cell receptor beta chains from one sample in a study of T cell changes during pregnancy in multiple sclerosis. Using immunoSEQ multiplex PCR, the repertoire was profiled, and TCRdb retains in-frame clones only, with some absent. This sample carries about 87,000 clones, just under 95% of them seen once, and the ten largest clones take less than 1.5%. The source was peripheral blood, collected in the third trimester of pregnancy. All receptors derive from a female donor in good health, enrolled as a control in a pregnancy study. CDR3s include the opening cysteine and the closing phenylalanine or tryptophan. The D gene is left open where the match is weak. Not every row has a clone size; where given, it reads once, few, many or a size class.

abundance: .; j_gene: TRBJ2-3; d_gene: .; v_gene: TRBV28; CDR3nt: TGTGCCAGCAGTCCGCACCAGGTAGGGGCCACAGATACGCAGTATTTT; CDR3aa: CASSPHQVGATDTQYF
abundance: .; j_gene: TRBJ2-1; d_gene: TRBD2; v_gene: TRBV11-2; CDR3nt: TGTGCCAGCAGGACACATAGCGGGAGAGGCAATGAGCAGTTCTTC; CDR3aa: CASRTHSGRGNEQFF
abundance: .; j_gene: TRBJ2-1; d_gene: TRBD2; v_gene: TRBV5-1; CDR3nt: TGCGCCAGCAGCTTGGGACTAGCGGGAGGGTCCTACAATGAGCAGTTCTTC; CDR3aa: CASSLGLAGGSYNEQFF
abundance: few; j_gene: TRBJ1-3; d_gene: .; v_gene: TRBV21-1; CDR3nt: TGTGCCACCAGAGTAGGGGGCTTCTCTGGAAACACCATATATTTT; CDR3aa: CATRVGGFSGNTIYF
abundance: once; j_gene: TRBJ2-7; d_gene: TRBD2; v_gene: TRBV5-6; CDR3nt: TGTGCCAGCAGCCTATGGGTAGCGGGAGCCACCGAGCAGTACTTC; CDR3aa: CASSLWVAGATEQYF
abundance: .; j_gene: TRBJ2-1; d_gene: TRBD2; v_gene: TRBV7-9; CDR3nt: TGTGCCAGCAGCTTACAGGGGACTAGCGGTTACAATGAGCAGTTCTTC; CDR3aa: CASSLQGTSGYNEQFF
abundance: once; j_gene: TRBJ2-4; d_gene: .; v_gene: TRBV7-9; CDR3nt: TGTGCCAGCAGCCCGCAGGGGACCAAAAACATTCAGTACTTC; CDR3aa: CASSPQGTKNIQYF
abundance: .; j_gene: TRBJ1-1; d_gene: TRBD1; v_gene: TRBV7-9; CDR3nt: TGTGCCAGCAGCTGGGACAGGGGTGAAGCTTTCTTT; CDR3aa: CASSWDRGEAFF
abundance: .; j_gene: TRBJ2-2; d_gene: .; v_gene: TRBV19; CDR3nt: TGTGCCAGTCACTTTACAGGGATGAACACCGGGGAGCTGTTTTTT; CDR3aa: CASHFTGMNTGELFF
abundance: .; j_gene: TRBJ2-1; d_gene: .; v_gene: TRBV5-1; CDR3nt: TGCGCCAGCAGCTTGGCGGTACAGTACAATGAGCAGTTCTTC; CDR3aa: CASSLAVQYNEQFF
abundance: once; j_gene: TRBJ2-3; d_gene: TRBD1; v_gene: TRBV15; CDR3nt: TGTGCCACCAGTGAAGGACAGGGGAGCGATACGCAGTATTTT; CDR3aa: CATSEGQGSDTQYF
abundance: once; j_gene: TRBJ2-7; d_gene: TRBD1; v_gene: TRBV5-1; CDR3nt: TGCGCCAGCAGCTCCGGGACAGTCCTACGGGAGCAGTACTTC; CDR3aa: CASSSGTVLREQYF
abundance: .; j_gene: TRBJ2-4; d_gene: TRBD1; v_gene: TRBV4-1; CDR3nt: TGCGCCAGCAGCCAAGGACAGGGAGAGGCCAAAAACATTCAGTACTTC; CDR3aa: CASSQGQGEAKNIQYF
abundance: once; j_gene: TRBJ1-2; d_gene: TRBD1; v_gene: TRBV20-1; CDR3nt: TGCAGTGCCAGGGGGCTCTATGGCTACACCTTC; CDR3aa: CSARGLYGYTF
abundance: .; j_gene: TRBJ2-4; d_gene: .; v_gene: TRBV6-6; CDR3nt: TGTGCCAGCAGTTACTTGGCACTACCTAAAAACATTCAGTACTTC; CDR3aa: CASSYLALPKNIQYF
abundance: .; j_gene: TRBJ2-7; d_gene: .; v_gene: TRBV27; CDR3nt: TGTGCCAGCAGTTTAACTAGCTCACTGGGGGAGCAGTACTTC; CDR3aa: CASSLTSSLGEQYF
abundance: once; j_gene: TRBJ2-7; d_gene: TRBD1; v_gene: TRBV28; CDR3nt: TGTGCCAGCACCCGGACAGGGTACTCCTACGAGCAGTACTTC; CDR3aa: CASTRTGYSYEQYF
abundance: .; j_gene: TRBJ1-2; d_gene: .; v_gene: TRBV16; CDR3nt: TGTGCCAGCAGCCAATCTCGCAGTCAAATCGAAGGCTACACCTTC; CDR3aa: CASSQSRSQIEGYTF
abundance: .; j_gene: TRBJ2-2; d_gene: TRBD2; v_gene: TRBV9; CDR3nt: TGTGCCAGCGGAGACCGGACTAGCGGGAGGGCGAACACCGGGGAGCTGTTTTTT; CDR3aa: CASGDRTSGRANTGELFF
abundance: .; j_gene: TRBJ2-7; d_gene: TRBD1; v_gene: TRBV27; CDR3nt: TGTGCCAGCAGCCTAAAGCCGGGACAGGGGTACGAGCAGTACTTC; CDR3aa: CASSLKPGQGYEQYF
abundance: .; j_gene: TRBJ2-7; d_gene: .; v_gene: TRBV27; CDR3nt: TGTGCCAGCAGTCATAGTTTGTCCGCCCGGTACGAGCAGTACTTC; CDR3aa: CASSHSLSARYEQYF
abundance: .; j_gene: TRBJ2-5; d_gene: TRBD2; v_gene: TRBV11-3; CDR3nt: TGTGCCAGCAGCTTAAGTAGCGGGAATGCGGAGACCCAGTACTTC; CDR3aa: CASSLSSGNAETQYF
abundance: .; j_gene: TRBJ2-5; d_gene: .; v_gene: TRBV18; CDR3nt: TGTGCCAGCTCACCTAGAGCGCCGTACCAAGAGACCCAGTACTTC; CDR3aa: CASSPRAPYQETQYF
abundance: .; j_gene: TRBJ2-7; d_gene: TRBD1; v_gene: TRBV29-1; CDR3nt: TGCGGGGTGTCCAGGGGGAGCTCCTACGAGCAGTACTTC; CDR3aa: CGVSRGSSYEQYF
abundance: .; j_gene: TRBJ2-1; d_gene: .; v_gene: TRBV18; CDR3nt: TGTGCCAGCTCACCACCGAGCGGTGAGCAGTTCTTC; CDR3aa: CASSPPSGEQFF
abundance: .; j_gene: TRBJ2-5; d_gene: TRBD1; v_gene: TRBV28; CDR3nt: TGTGCCAGCAGCCGCCCTGGGACAGGGAGAGAGACCCAGTACTTC; CDR3aa: CASSRPGTGRETQYF
abundance: .; j_gene: TRBJ2-5; d_gene: .; v_gene: TRBV5-6; CDR3nt: TGTGCCAGCAGCTTGGGCCAGGGGTCGGAGACCCAGTACTTC; CDR3aa: CASSLGQGSETQYF
abundance: .; j_gene: TRBJ2-7; d_gene: TRBD2; v_gene: TRBV5-6; CDR3nt: TGTGCCAGCAGCTCAACAACCCTAGCGGGAACCTACGAGCAGTACTTC; CDR3aa: CASSSTTLAGTYEQYF
abundance: .; j_gene: TRBJ2-5; d_gene: TRBD2; v_gene: TRBV5-8; CDR3nt: TGTGCCAGCAGCTTGGGACTAGCGGGAGGGTCCGGGGAAGAGACCCAGTACTTC; CDR3aa: CASSLGLAGGSGEETQYF